This is a list of T cell receptor beta chains from one sample in a study of T cell responses to AZD1222 COVID-19 vaccine. Clones were sequenced by immunoSEQ multiplex PCR, and TCRdb holds only the in-frame ones, with some missing. This table holds tens of thousands of clones, around nine tenths found once. The sequencing here drew on peripheral blood, taken 28 days after the second AZD1222 dose. The receptors derive from an adult who received the AZD1222 COVID-19 vaccine. The conserved cysteine and the conserved F or W are not part of the CDR3 here.

V,J,CDR3
TRBV5-6,TRBJ1-2,ASSTGYANYGYT
TRBV5-8,TRBJ1-6,ASSSSDRAYNSPLH
TRBV11-2,TRBJ2-7,ASSLGTATYEQY
TRBV12-3/TRBV12-4,TRBJ1-1,ASSTFRYTEAF
TRBV3-1/TRBV3-2,TRBJ1-4,ASSPGGSDTNEKLF
TRBV19,TRBJ1-1,ASSADRASEAF
TRBV7-2,TRBJ1-6,ASSLAGSRSSYNSPLH
TRBV13,TRBJ2-1,ASSPAGGTTKQV
TRBV7-8,TRBJ1-1,ASSWAWSDTEAF
TRBV6-2/TRBV6-3,TRBJ1-2,ASSYSNQGMSYT
TRBV28,TRBJ1-3,ASTRQGHSGNTIY
TRBV10-3,TRBJ1-2,ANSGQGVNGYT
TRBV28,TRBJ1-4,ASSGNRADNEKLF
TRBV7-9,TRBJ1-4,ASSPDGFGGNLF
TRBV20-1,TRBJ2-2,SASIQYTGELF
TRBV9,TRBJ1-1,ASTPTGSTTEAF
TRBV24-1,TRBJ2-7,ATSEPGQGNNEQY
TRBV2,TRBJ1-2,ASRATGLGWDGYT
TRBV19,TRBJ1-6,ASSIGGTGGSPLH
TRBV7-9,TRBJ2-7,ASSPRFSYEQY
TRBV29-1,TRBJ2-3,SVDGSSGPTDTQY
TRBV10-2,TRBJ1-4,ASSSGRDEKLF
TRBV6-4,TRBJ1-2,ASSTGELGNYGYT
TRBV6-6,TRBJ1-2,ASSYSIGEGVYGYT
TRBV30,TRBJ1-5,AWMTSGGNQPQH
TRBV28,TRBJ1-5,ASSFGDHTDQPQH
TRBV15,TRBJ2-1,ATSKDGELFGNEQF
TRBV5-4,TRBJ2-7,ASSLGQGLYEQY
TRBV5-1,TRBJ2-1,ASGETGVYNEQF
TRBV14,TRBJ1-4,ASSPTGGSTNEKLF
TRBV6-4,TRBJ1-1,ASSEKGGGSGTEAF
TRBV5-1,TRBJ1-3,ASSLLPGSGNTIY
TRBV2,TRBJ2-5,ASVPALETQY
TRBV29-1,TRBJ1-1,SVKGGSGNTEAF
TRBV10-3,TRBJ2-2,AISGRDSRTGELF
TRBV5-4,TRBJ2-6,ASSSQTGGANVLT
TRBV11-2,TRBJ1-3,ASSSSRNTIY
TRBV24-1,TRBJ2-3,ATSDLPGRSTDTQY
TRBV19,TRBJ1-5,ASSIGAGGQPQH
TRBV5-1,TRBJ1-4,ASSLETQSLNEKLF
TRBV5-5,TRBJ1-3,ASSLAEGGASGNTIY
TRBV29-1,TRBJ1-2,SATGGDYGYT
TRBV28,TRBJ1-4,ASSFPSSTNEKLF
TRBV15,TRBJ2-1,ATSRVVNEQF
TRBV10-3,TRBJ1-2,AITGDYGYT
TRBV15,TRBJ1-1,ATSRDRNVNTEAF
TRBV5-1,TRBJ2-7,ASSSQGDSYEQY
TRBV6-2/TRBV6-3,TRBJ1-4,ASSSPRMATTNEKLF
TRBV5-5,TRBJ1-2,ASSLVAGDTGYT
TRBV30,TRBJ1-1,AWLSNTEAF
TRBV24-1,TRBJ1-1,ATSGAGKNTEAF
TRBV6-6,TRBJ1-3,ASSRDVSNTIY
TRBV6-2/TRBV6-3,TRBJ1-1,ASSGATMNTEAF
TRBV5-1,TRBJ1-1,ASSGGPGNTEAF